This T cell receptor beta chain appears in the sequencing data of a study of blood T cells in healthy people across ages. Study-wide points: Naive T cell percentage strongly correlated with TCR beta diversity.

The length of the CDR3 is 18 residues. From germline, CDR1 is SGHNT and CDR2 YYREEE (reference sequence). The ends lost 4 bases at V and 3 bases at J; junction bases unmatched: 9. No fewer than 7 million PBMCs went into each sample. PCR was performed a second time for roughly 7 to 11 cycles using a sample-barcoded 5' primer and a J-beta primer mix. TCRdb reprocessed the 5' RACE reads via MiXCR and lists one record per CDR3 protein. This table has 790,000 or so distinct CDR3 sequences, roughly three fifths appearing once. Note on this clonotype: Its antigen is currently unknown.

This chain links TRBV5-4 with TRBJ2-5; 16 bases match TRBD2. This TCR was recovered from a man in his forties or fifties in good health. The sequencing input was blood. CDR3 bases: TGTGCCAGCAGCAATGCCGGGACTAGCGGGGGGGGGAAAGAGACCCAGTACTTC. Amino acid sequence: CASSNAGTSGGGKETQYF.